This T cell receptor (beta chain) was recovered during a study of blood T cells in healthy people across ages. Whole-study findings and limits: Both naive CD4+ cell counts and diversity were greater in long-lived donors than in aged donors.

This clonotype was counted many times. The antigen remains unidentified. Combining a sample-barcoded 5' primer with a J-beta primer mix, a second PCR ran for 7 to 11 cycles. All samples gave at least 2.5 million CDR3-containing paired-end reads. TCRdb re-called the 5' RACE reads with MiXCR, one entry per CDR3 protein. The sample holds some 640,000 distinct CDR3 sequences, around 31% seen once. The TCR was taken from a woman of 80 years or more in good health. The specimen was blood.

CDR3 residues: CASSYLTGTGMNQPQHF. The CDR3 DNA follows: TGTGCCAGCAGTTACCTAACCGGGACAGGGATGAATCAGCCCCAGCATTTT. The rearrangement uses TRBV6-2 or TRBV6-3 and TRBJ1-5; 9 bases line up with TRBD1. Germline CDR1 reads MNHEY; CDR2 reads SVGEGT. Unmatched junction bases numbered 9, after V lost 2 bases and J lost 4 bases. CDR3 length equals 17 residues.